This T cell receptor beta chain was recorded in a study of blood T cell repertoires in COVID-19. Study-level background: The origin of the acute and convalescent COVID-19 samples was the United States, Italy and Spain. PBMCs, B-cell-depleted T cells, or T cells provided the cDNA or gDNA that made up the material.

Original handling: Reference gene primer amplification gave estimated nucleated cell counts. Measured with immunoSEQ multiplex PCR; TCRdb has only the in-frame clones, and not every one. V and J calls and clone size are those listed in that table; D and trimming were worked out from the DNA. The sample lists some 16,000 clones; roughly 88% were seen once. This CDR3 spans 17 amino acids. With 3 bases clipped from V and 1 base from J, the junction kept 8 bases outside the gene matches. CDR1 and CDR2 from the germline V gene are DFQATT and SNEGSKA (reference sequence). The sequence came from a human donor in a cohort sampled during active COVID-19. The specimen sequenced was peripheral blood. This chain joins TRBV20-1 and TRBJ2-5; 13 bases fit TRBD2. The CDR3 loop is CSASGRLAGGLQETQYF. CDR3 sequence (DNA): TGCAGTGCTAGTGGGAGACTAGCGGGGGGTCTCCAAGAGACCCAGTACTTC.